The rows below give T cell receptor beta chains drawn from one sample of a study of blood T cell repertoires in COVID-19. The method was immunoSEQ multiplex PCR; TCRdb's version includes in-frame clones alone and lacks a portion of them. The sample records roughly 260,000 clones, more than 65% being singletons. Sequenced material: peripheral blood. These TCRs come from a woman in her 40s with active or convalescent COVID-19. CDR3s include the opening cysteine and the closing phenylalanine or tryptophan. Fields, in order: D gene, clone size, J gene, V gene, CDR3 DNA, CDR3 protein. The D gene is left open where the match is weak. The size field is filled for only some rows; it gives once, few, many or a size class.

TRBD1	-	TRBJ1-1	TRBV3-1/TRBV3-2	TGTGCCAGCAGCCCCGGAATCGGGACAGAAAAAAGGGAAGCTTTCTTT	CASSPGIGTEKREAFF
-	-	TRBJ2-1	TRBV24-1	TGTGCCACCAGTGATTTGACAGTTAACAATGAGCAGTTCTTC	CATSDLTVNNEQFF
-	few	TRBJ1-2	TRBV11-2	TGTGCCAGCAGCTTAGATAAAGCAAATGGCTACACCTTC	CASSLDKANGYTF
TRBD2	-	TRBJ2-5	TRBV27	TGTGCCAGCAGTTTAATACTAGCGGGGGGGTCAGAGACCCAGTACTTC	CASSLILAGGSETQYF
-	few	TRBJ1-2	TRBV5-6	TGTGCCAGCAGCTCCAGTGGGGAGGTCTATGGCTACACCTTC	CASSSSGEVYGYTF
TRBD2	medium-sized	TRBJ2-1	TRBV12-5	TGTGCTAGTGTCAAACTAGCGGGGGCCCACAATGAGCAGTTCTTC	CASVKLAGAHNEQFF
-	-	TRBJ1-2	TRBV7-2	TGTGCCAGCAGCTTAGCGCGCCAGGCAGCTAACTATGGCTACACCTTC	CASSLARQAANYGYTF
-	-	TRBJ1-2	TRBV6-5	TGTGCCAGCAGTTACAACGGACAAAACTATGGCTACACCTTC	CASSYNGQNYGYTF
-	-	TRBJ1-1	TRBV7-6	TGTGCCAGCAGCCCCCGGACCCAGGGGTGGGCTATGAACACTGAAGCTTTCTTT	CASSPRTQGWAMNTEAFF
TRBD1	-	TRBJ1-1	TRBV15	TGTGCCACCAGCAGAGAAGGGACAGGGAGGGCTGAAGCTTTCTTT	CATSREGTGRAEAFF
TRBD1	-	TRBJ2-7	TRBV19	TGTGCCAGTAGTCTACACGGGACAGTGGAGACCTACGAGCAGTACTTC	CASSLHGTVETYEQYF
TRBD1	-	TRBJ2-2	TRBV28	TGTGCCAGCAGTTCCGGGACAGGCACCGGGGAGCTGTTTTTT	CASSSGTGTGELFF
TRBD1	-	TRBJ2-7	TRBV14	TGTGCCAGCAGTCAGGACAGGGAGTCCTACGAGCAGTACTTC	CASSQDRESYEQYF
-	-	TRBJ2-3	TRBV21-1	TGTGCCAGCATCCCGAGGGGACTAGCGGGGGACAAACCAATCACAGATACGCAGTATTTT	CASIPRGLAGDKPITDTQYF
-	-	TRBJ1-5	TRBV7-8	TGTGCCAGCAGCTTAGGGCAGAATAGCAATCAGCCCCAGCATTTT	CASSLGQNSNQPQHF
-	-	TRBJ1-6	TRBV14	TGTGCCAGCAGCCACCTACCCAATTCACCCCTCCACTTT	CASSHLPNSPLHF
-	-	TRBJ1-1	TRBV6-5	TGTGCCAGCAGTTACCAGGGTACGCACACTGAAGCTTTCTTT	CASSYQGTHTEAFF
TRBD1	-	TRBJ1-2	TRBV7-3	TGTGCCAGCAGCATGACAGGGGGCGGCTACACCTTC	CASSMTGGGYTF
TRBD2	-	TRBJ2-7	TRBV2	TGTGCCAGCAGTGAATCAGCGGGGGAGCAGTACTTC	CASSESAGEQYF
TRBD2	-	TRBJ2-1	TRBV19	TGTGCCAGTACCCCTCGGGGGGGGGCTAGGAATGAGCAGTTCTTC	CASTPRGGARNEQFF
TRBD2	-	TRBJ2-1	TRBV7-2	TGTGCCAGCAGCTTAGTACTGGCGGGGGGGTTTGAGCAGTTCTTC	CASSLVLAGGFEQFF
TRBD1	-	TRBJ2-1	TRBV15	TGTGCCACCAGCTTAAGGACAGGCCTAAACAATGAGCAGTTCTTC	CATSLRTGLNNEQFF
-	-	TRBJ2-3	TRBV5-1	TGCGCCAGCAGCTTTGGCCCCGGGGACTCCAGCACAGATACGCAGTATTTT	CASSFGPGDSSTDTQYF
-	-	TRBJ2-1	TRBV2	TGTGCCAGCAGGGTTTCGTGGGGCAACATCCACAATGAGCAGTTCTTC	CASRVSWGNIHNEQFF
TRBD2	-	TRBJ2-1	TRBV3-1/TRBV3-2	TGTGCCAGCAGCCAAAATGCGGGGGGGAACAATGAGCAGTTCTTC	CASSQNAGGNNEQFF
-	-	TRBJ1-1	TRBV7-9	TGTGCCAGCAGCTTACCCAGGCGCAACACTGAAGCTTTCTTT	CASSLPRRNTEAFF
-	-	TRBJ1-5	TRBV28	TGTGCCAGCAGTTTACTCAATCAGCCCCAGCATTTT	CASSLLNQPQHF
-	-	TRBJ2-2	TRBV19	TGTGCCAGTATGAAGGGAGAGGGCACCGGGGAGCTGTTTTTT	CASMKGEGTGELFF
-	-	TRBJ1-4	TRBV7-8	TGTGCCAGCAGCTTAAGAGATGAAAAACTGTTTTTT	CASSLRDEKLFF
-	-	TRBJ2-3	TRBV30	TGTGCCTGGAGTCTGGGCTACACAGATACGCAGTATTTT	CAWSLGYTDTQYF
TRBD1	-	TRBJ1-2	TRBV5-1	TGCGCCAGCAGTTCAGGGACAGTATCTAACTATGGCTACACCTTC	CASSSGTVSNYGYTF
TRBD1	few	TRBJ1-5	TRBV20-1	TGCAGTGCTAGTCAGGGGGCTAAGGTTCAGCCCCAGCATTTT	CSASQGAKVQPQHF
-	-	TRBJ1-1	TRBV12-3/TRBV12-4	TGTGCCAGCAGCCTAGCGCAGTACCGGATCTTT	CASSLAQYRIF
-	-	TRBJ1-1	TRBV7-3	TGTGCCAGCAGCTTAACGGCGGGAAGGACTGAAGCTTTCTTT	CASSLTAGRTEAFF
-	few	TRBJ1-2	TRBV20-1	TGCAGTGCTAGAGGCGTCGGGATCTACACCTTC	CSARGVGIYTF
TRBD1	once	TRBJ2-2	TRBV14	TGTGCCAGCAGCTTGGACAGGATGAACACCGGGGAGCTGTTTTTT	CASSLDRMNTGELFF
-	-	TRBJ2-5	TRBV7-9	TGTGCCAGCAGCTTAAAAGTTCGGGGAGAGGACCCTCGGAGGGAGACCCAGTACTTC	CASSLKVRGEDPRRETQYF
-	few	TRBJ1-5	TRBV7-9	TGTGCCAGCAGCTCCCGGGGGGCAGGCCAGCCCCAGCATTTT	CASSSRGAGQPQHF
TRBD1	-	TRBJ1-5	TRBV19	TGTGCCACCCAAGACAGGGGTGATCAGCCCCAGCATTTT	CATQDRGDQPQHF
-	-	TRBJ2-3	TRBV7-9	TGTGCCAGCAGCTTATCCCTGAGCACAGATACGCAGTATTTT	CASSLSLSTDTQYF
-	once	TRBJ1-5	TRBV21-1	TGTGCCAGCAGCACAGAGGGTGGGCCCCAGCATTTT	CASSTEGGPQHF
TRBD2	-	TRBJ2-7	TRBV28	TGTGCCAGCAGTTTACCGGGACTAGCGGTGAACGAGCAGTACTTC	CASSLPGLAVNEQYF
-	once	TRBJ1-1	TRBV4-1	TGCGCCAGCAGCCAAGGTCTACAGACCAACACTGAAGCTTTCTTT	CASSQGLQTNTEAFF
TRBD2	few	TRBJ2-1	TRBV7-3	TGTGCCAGCAGCCCCAACGCGGGGGGGTACAATGAGCAGTTCTTC	CASSPNAGGYNEQFF
TRBD1	-	TRBJ1-1	TRBV6-4	TGTGCCAGCAGTACCGGGACAGGGACCAACACTGAAGCTTTCTTT	CASSTGTGTNTEAFF
TRBD1	-	TRBJ1-1	TRBV27	TGTGCCAGCAGTTCTCTGGACAGGGGTCCTGGACCATGGAAGGCTTTCTTT	CASSSLDRGPGPWKAFF
TRBD2	-	TRBJ2-1	TRBV7-2	TGTGCCAGCAGCTTAGGAGGAGTAGCGGGGCGCTACAATGAGCAGTTCTTC	CASSLGGVAGRYNEQFF
-	-	TRBJ1-1	TRBV7-9	TGTGCCAGCAGCTTAGCTTTCCAGACAGGCGGGAACACTGAAGCTTTCTTT	CASSLAFQTGGNTEAFF